This T cell receptor beta chain was sequenced for a study of blood T cell repertoires in COVID-19. Study as a whole: The samples span acute and convalescent COVID-19 from the United States, Italy and Spain.

V was clipped by 11 bases and J by 8 bases, with 21 bases between them. This CDR3 has 13 amino acids. Germline CDR1 LNHDA, CDR2 SQIVND (reference sequence). Original processing notes: Reference gene primer amplification yielded estimated nucleated cell counts. The assay was immunoSEQ multiplex PCR, and TCRdb's table has in-frame clones only and misses some. V and J calls and clone size come straight from that table; D and trimming were deduced from the DNA. In the table there are more than 75,000 clones, roughly four fifths of which are singletons. The sample comprised peripheral blood. This clonotype originated in a man in his fifties or sixties with acute or convalescent COVID-19. V is TRBV19 and J is TRBJ1-2; D not resolved. CDR3 protein: CASKPGWAHGYTF. As DNA, the CDR3 is TGTGCCTCCAAGCCGGGATGGGCCCACGGCTACACCTTC.